These 24 T cell receptor beta chains were sequenced from one sample in a study of T-cell memory formation after mild COVID-19. TCRdb re-analysed the 5' RACE reads in MiXCR, keeping a single row per CDR3 protein. The sample yields under 550,000 distinct CDR3 sequences, about a sixth seen once. Material: PBMCs or a T cell subset sorted from them (not recorded which). All receptors derive from a man between 18 and 35 years old who had mild COVID-19 (a few samples of this study predate the infection). Cell type and time point are not known.

This chain joins TRBV4-3 and TRBJ2-1, with D uncertain. Germline loops: CDR1 LGHNA, CDR2 YSLEER. Trimming took off 0 bases at V and 7 bases at J, with 7 bases between the two ends. The CDR3 length is 13 residues. The CDR3 sequence: CASSQDLENEQFF. The CDR3 DNA is TGCGCCAGCAGCCAAGATCTGGAGAATGAGCAGTTCTTC.

This clonotype was detected only a few times. The J gene is TRBJ2-1, the V gene TRBV4-1, with TRBD1 matching 8 bases. V was pared by 4 bases and J by 7 bases, with 9 bases of the junction left unmatched. The germline gives CDR1 MGHRA, CDR2 YSYEKL. The CDR3 has 15 amino acids. CDR3 sequence reads: CASSRGQGPSNEQFF. The DNA of the CDR3 is TGCGCCAGCAGCCGCGGACAGGGACCTTCTAATGAGCAGTTCTTC.

The rearrangement joins TRBV20-1 to TRBJ1-1; maybe TRBD1 (5 bases). V was pared by 6 bases and J by 4 bases, with 12 bases between. Germline lookup yields CDR1 DFQATT and CDR2 SNEGSKA (reference sequence). This CDR3 contains 12 residues. CDR3 coding DNA: TGCAGTGCCCTGGGGGGAGGCACTGAAGCTTTCTTT. This translates into CSALGGGTEAFF.

This clonotype appeared a few times. V and J are TRBV7-2 and TRBJ2-1, with 8 bases matching TRBD2. CDR1 and CDR2 from the germline V gene are SGHTA and FQGNSA. This CDR3 region has 15 residues. Unmatched junction bases numbered 8, after V lost 7 bases and J lost 3 bases. CDR3 sequence (DNA): TGTGCCAGCAAAAAGCGGGGGCCCAGCTACAATGAGCAGTTCTTC. As protein: CASKKRGPSYNEQFF.

The genes are TRBV6-2 or TRBV6-3 and TRBJ2-3; 10 bases are a match to TRBD1. The junction had 6 bases not matched to a gene; V was cut back by 5 bases and J by 4 bases. Germline V gives CDR1 MNHEY, CDR2 SVGEGT. The CDR3 has 15 amino acids. CDR3: CASSAPGQGADTQYF. The CDR3 DNA reads TGTGCCAGCAGTGCCCCCGGACAGGGGGCAGATACGCAGTATTTT.

This clonotype has only a few counts. The J gene is TRBJ2-2, the V gene TRBV19; D uncertain. The germline CDR1 and CDR2 sequences are LNHDA and SQIVND (reference sequence). The length of the CDR3 is 15 residues. Trimming left V 1 base short and J 5 bases short, with 11 bases between. DNA for the CDR3: TGTGCCAGTAGTATAGCGGGTACGAGGACCGGGGAGCTGTTTTTT. Translated: CASSIAGTRTGELFF.

Ten or more counts support this clonotype. The CDR3 loop is CASADRAYTGELFF. CDR3 in DNA: TGTGCCAGCGCGGACAGGGCCTACACCGGGGAGCTGTTTTTT. The chain is built from TRBV7-9 and TRBJ2-2, with 8 nucleotides matching TRBD1. The trim removed 8 bases at V and 3 bases at J, leaving 5 bases unmatched. The germline gives CDR1 SEHNR, CDR2 FQNEAQ (reference sequence). This CDR3 has 14 amino acids.

This clonotype was recorded at least ten times. The rearrangement uses TRBV20-1 and TRBJ1-1; D is undetermined. Between the trimmed V and J ends, which lost 3 bases and 5 bases, there was a span of 7 bases. This CDR3 is 11 amino acids long. Germline V gene sequence: CDR1 DFQATT, CDR2 SNEGSKA (reference sequence). The CDR3 reads CSARKSTEAFF. CDR3 DNA: TGCAGTGCTAGGAAAAGTACTGAAGCTTTCTTT.

This clonotype appeared many times. The chain joins TRBV5-1 to TRBJ2-7; 9 bases agree with TRBD1. CDR3 length: 17 residues. With 3 bases clipped from V and 2 bases from J, the junction kept 12 bases outside the gene matches. Per the germline V gene, CDR1 is SGHRS and CDR2 is YFSETQ. The CDR3 nucleotides are TGCGCCAGCAGCTCGCAACCGCCGGGACAGGGAGCCTACGAGCAGTACTTC. Translating it yields CASSSQPPGQGAYEQYF. Full variable domain (rest looked up from reference TRBV5-1 and TRBJ2-7): KAGVTQTPRYLIKTRGQQVTLSCSPISGHRSVSWYQQTPGQGLQFLFEYFSETQRNKGNFPGRFSGRQFSNSRSEMNVSTLELGDSALYLCASSSQPPGQGAYEQYFGPGTRLTVT.

In this sample, this clonotype turned up a few times. The rearrangement joins TRBV2 to TRBJ2-2, with unresolved D. Germline V gene lookup returns CDR1 SNHLY and CDR2 FYNNEI. The CDR3 runs 11 residues. The ends were cut back, 4 bases at V and 6 bases at J, with 3 bases in the middle. The CDR3 nucleotides are TGTGCCAGCAGTGTTCCCGGGGAGCTGTTTTTT. Residues: CASSVPGELFF. The entire variable domain, with the rest obtained from reference TRBV2 and TRBJ2-2, is as follows: EPEVTQTPSHQVTQMGQEVILRCVPISNHLYFYWYRQILGQKVEFLVSFYNNEISEKSEIFDDQFSVERPDGSNFTLKIRSTKLEDSAMYFCASSVPGELFFGEGSRLTVL.

This clonotype has only a few counts. The rearrangement joins TRBV7-2 to TRBJ1-4; D unclear. The V end lost 6 bases, the J end lost 13 bases, and 12 bases lay between the germline ends. The CDR3 covers 11 residues. Germline CDR1 is SGHTA and CDR2 is FQGNSA. The CDR3 spells CASRSSGRLFF. The CDR3 DNA reads TGTGCCAGCAGGTCATCGGGGAGACTGTTTTTT.

This clonotype was seen only a few times. V is TRBV5-8 and J is TRBJ2-5, with D tentatively TRBD1 or TRBD2 (6 bases each). CDR1 is SGHTS, CDR2 YDEGEE, per germline. The CDR3 runs 15 residues. Deletions cut 5 bases from V and 6 bases from J, with 20 bases between. CDR3 bases: TGTGCCAGCAGGCCCCGGACGGGGGCAGCGAAGACCCAGTACTTC. Translation gives CASRPRTGAAKTQYF.

This clonotype appeared a few times. The CDR3 is CSARAIGGETQYF. DNA of the CDR3: TGCAGTGCTAGAGCCATTGGGGGGGAGACCCAGTACTTC. This rearrangement joins TRBV20-1 to TRBJ2-5, with D possibly being TRBD2 (6 bases). The CDR3 runs to 13 residues. Germline CDR1 reads DFQATT; CDR2 reads SNEGSKA (reference sequence). V shed 1 base and J shed 5 bases, with 11 bases lying between them.

The V call is TRBV6-2 or TRBV6-3, the J call TRBJ1-1; no reliable D call. CDR1 MNHEY and CDR2 SVGEGT come from the germline V gene. Deletions cut 7 bases from V and 10 bases from J, with 13 bases between. There are 11 residues in the CDR3. CDR3: CASTYPGGAFF. As DNA, the CDR3 is TGTGCCAGCACCTACCCCGGCGGAGCTTTCTTT.

This clonotype was observed a few times. The chain combines TRBV6-5 with TRBJ1-2; D is unresolved. The V and J ends lost 0 bases and 5 bases respectively, with 10 bases between them. This CDR3 is 14 amino acids long. Germline V gene sequence: CDR1 MNHEY, CDR2 SVGAGI. The CDR3 spells CASSYSKGWYGYTF. CDR3 DNA: TGTGCCAGCAGTTACTCGAAGGGATGGTATGGCTACACCTTC.

This clonotype was seen repeatedly, ten times or more. V and J are TRBV6-1 and TRBJ2-3, with 7 nucleotides matching TRBD2. The CDR3 runs to 16 residues. J gave up 0 bases and V 3 bases, and 6 bases lay outside the gene matches. Germline loops: CDR1 MNHNS, CDR2 SASEGT. The DNA of the CDR3 is TGTGCCAGCAGTGAGCGGAAGCGGGGTAGCACAGATACGCAGTATTTT. Its protein is CASSERKRGSTDTQYF.

This clonotype occurred many times. The chain has TRBV5-1 and TRBJ2-2, with a tentative D call TRBD2 (5 bases). The CDR3 extends over 18 amino acids. The ends were cut back, 0 bases at V and 2 bases at J, with 17 bases in the middle. The germline CDR1 and CDR2 sequences are SGHRS and YFSETQ. CDR3 amino acids: CASSLAGVQLGNTGELFF. CDR3 coding DNA: TGCGCCAGCAGCTTGGCCGGGGTTCAGTTGGGCAACACCGGGGAGCTGTTTTTT.

This CDR3 is CASSYAWGQSYEQYF. CDR3 bases: TGTGCCAGCAGTTATGCATGGGGACAATCCTACGAGCAGTACTTC. This chain connects TRBV6-5 to TRBJ2-7; a weak D match, TRBD1 (6 bases). Germline-derived CDR1 and CDR2 are MNHEY and SVGAGI. The CDR3 runs 15 residues. The ends were cut back, 3 bases at V and 1 base at J, with 13 bases in the middle.

This clonotype was detected only a few times. This chain joins TRBV19 and TRBJ2-5; 10 nucleotides align to TRBD1. CDR1 and CDR2 (germline): LNHDA, SQIVND (reference sequence). The CDR3 consists of 14 residues. V shed 3 bases, J shed 6 bases, and the junction held 4 bases outside the gene matches. In DNA form, the CDR3 reads TGTGCCAGTAGTATGACAGGGGGCGCGAAGACCCAGTACTTC. It codes for CASSMTGGAKTQYF.

Concerning this clonotype itself: This may be a read error, as it is one base from a much larger clone. The chain links TRBV28 to TRBJ1-1; D is uncertain. Germline CDR1 MDHEN, CDR2 SYDVKM. This CDR3 spans 11 amino acids. V gave up 6 bases and J gave up 1 base, with 3 bases separating them. CDR3 sequence reads: CASSTNTEAFF. The CDR3 coding sequence is TGTGCCAGCAGCACGAACACTGAAGCTTTCTTT.

The chain uses TRBV5-4 and TRBJ1-6; D uncertain. This CDR3 has 17 residues. Germline V gene data show CDR1 as SGHNT and CDR2 as YYREEE (reference sequence). The V gene lost 0 bases and the J gene lost 7 bases, with 17 bases spanning the gap. The CDR3 here is CASSLVGGSSGNSPLHF. CDR3 bases: TGTGCCAGCAGCTTGGTTGGCGGGAGCTCGGGGAATTCACCCCTCCACTTT.

J is TRBJ2-1 and V is TRBV6-2 or TRBV6-3; D is possibly TRBD1 (6 bases). Germline assignment: CDR1 MNHEY and CDR2 SVGEGT. Trimming left V 5 bases short and J 6 bases short, with 14 bases between. The CDR3 has 14 residues. This CDR3 is CASSPGHLSNEQFF. The CDR3 DNA follows: TGTGCCAGCAGTCCGGGACATCTGTCCAATGAGCAGTTCTTC.

The rearrangement uses TRBV4-1 and TRBJ1-2; tentative D call: TRBD1 (6 bases). V lost 4 bases to trimming and J lost 4 bases, with 19 bases between them. The CDR3 extends over 16 amino acids. Per germline, CDR1 MGHRA and CDR2 YSYEKL. In DNA form, the CDR3 reads TGCGCCAGCAGCCCGTTATCCTCAGGGGACCTCTATGGCTACACCTTC. It translates to CASSPLSSGDLYGYTF.

This sequence joins TRBV12-3 or TRBV12-4 and TRBJ1-1; D not certain. The CDR3 sequence is 14 residues long. V was cut by 6 bases and J by 4 bases, with 15 bases left in between. CDR3 nucleotide sequence: TGTGCCAGCAGGGAGAGGGAAAGTGCCACTGAAGCTTTCTTT. It yields the protein CASRERESATEAFF.